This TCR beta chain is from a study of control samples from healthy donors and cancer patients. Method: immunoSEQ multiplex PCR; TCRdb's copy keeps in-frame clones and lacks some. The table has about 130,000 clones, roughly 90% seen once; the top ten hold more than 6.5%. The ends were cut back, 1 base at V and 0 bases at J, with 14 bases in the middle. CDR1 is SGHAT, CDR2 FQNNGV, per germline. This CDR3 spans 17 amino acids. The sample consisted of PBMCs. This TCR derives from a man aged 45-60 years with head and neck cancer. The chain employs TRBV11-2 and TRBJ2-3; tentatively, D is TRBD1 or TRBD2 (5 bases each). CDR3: CASSLGWGSSSTDTQYF. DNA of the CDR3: TGTGCCAGCAGCTTAGGTTGGGGGAGCAGTAGCACAGATACGCAGTATTTT.